This T cell receptor (beta chain) was observed in a study of cytomegalovirus exposure and HLA in healthy donors. This CDR3 has 15 amino acids. From germline, CDR1 is MNHEY and CDR2 SVGAGI. J was trimmed by 7 bases and V by 6 bases; bases with no gene match: 6. Regarding this clone: Its matching antigen is unknown.

Primers: 60 Vbeta forward and 13 Jbeta reverse. Method: immunoSEQ multiplex PCR; TCRdb's copy keeps in-frame clones and lacks some. The sample gives under 200,000 clones, roughly 80% of which show up once; approximately 0.78% is in the top ten. Study-wide findings and caveats: Most TCR sequences were seen very rarely across donors, but some public TCRs occurred in many. CMV serostatus was the sole immune exposure data available. Reportedly, cytomegalovirus status was diagnosed with high sensitivity and specificity.

V and J are TRBV6-5 and TRBJ2-1; 13 bases match TRBD2. The sequenced sample was PBMCs. This TCR came from a woman younger than 30 in good health and CMV-seronegative. CDR3 coding DNA: TGTGCCAGCAGCCCACTAGCGGGAGGGCGAAATGAGCAGTTCTTC. Residues: CASSPLAGGRNEQFF.